The T cell receptor beta chain described here comes from a study of tumor and adjacent non-tumor tissue in lung cancer. Across the whole study: Each sample yielded 3.5 million to 4.5 million productive TCRbeta reads on average.

Germline loops: CDR1 DFQATT, CDR2 SNEGSKA (reference sequence). This CDR3 contains 15 residues. No cell sorting was done before RNA was extracted from the tissue. Distant lung tissue was collected more than 3 cm away from the tumor edge. A modified ARM-PCR protocol with three rounds of nested PCR amplified TCRbeta. MiXCR, run by TCRdb on the multiplex PCR reads, gives a single entry per CDR3 protein. The sample consists of 60,000 to 90,000 distinct CDR3 sequences, about two thirds of them appearing once. On this clonotype itself: A much larger clone lies one base from this, so it may be a read error.

V is TRBV20-1 and J is TRBJ2-1; the D gene is possibly TRBD2 (5 bases). Sequences were obtained from distant non-tumor lung tissue. This clonotype was obtained from a woman in her forties or fifties with non-small cell lung cancer. The CDR3 bases are TGCAATTCCAGAGAACTAGGGATGTCCTACAATGAGCAGTTCTTC. Protein product: CNSRELGMSYNEQFF.